These 2 T cell receptor beta chains share one sample of origin, sequenced in a study of shared clonotypes between healthy human individuals. Using immunoSEQ multiplex PCR, the repertoire was profiled, and TCRdb retains in-frame clones only, with some absent. The table has fewer than 1.6 million clones, approximately 98.5% seen once; the top ten hold 0.36%. The sample comprised naive CD4+ T cells sorted from blood. Subset here: CD45RA+ positively selected. Receptors originate from a man aged 30-40 years in good health.

The chain carries TRBV6-5 and TRBJ2-7; 8 bases match TRBD2. The CDR3 consists of 15 residues. V lost 6 bases, J lost 4 bases, and 11 bases stayed unmatched. Germline V gene sequence: CDR1 MNHEY, CDR2 SVGAGI. The CDR3 spells CASSLLREVGYEQYF. The CDR3 bases are TGTGCCAGCAGCCTCCTGCGGGAGGTGGGTTACGAGCAGTACTTC.

The CDR3 region is CASSLGGPLAYEQYF. CDR3 DNA: TGTGCCAGCAGCTTGGGGGGCCCTTTAGCCTACGAGCAGTACTTC. The chain links TRBV5-6 to TRBJ2-7, with D perhaps matching TRBD1 (5 bases). From germline, CDR1 is SGHDT and CDR2 YYEEEE. The length of the CDR3 is 15 residues. The germline V and J ends were trimmed by 0 bases and 2 bases, with 12 bases remaining between them.